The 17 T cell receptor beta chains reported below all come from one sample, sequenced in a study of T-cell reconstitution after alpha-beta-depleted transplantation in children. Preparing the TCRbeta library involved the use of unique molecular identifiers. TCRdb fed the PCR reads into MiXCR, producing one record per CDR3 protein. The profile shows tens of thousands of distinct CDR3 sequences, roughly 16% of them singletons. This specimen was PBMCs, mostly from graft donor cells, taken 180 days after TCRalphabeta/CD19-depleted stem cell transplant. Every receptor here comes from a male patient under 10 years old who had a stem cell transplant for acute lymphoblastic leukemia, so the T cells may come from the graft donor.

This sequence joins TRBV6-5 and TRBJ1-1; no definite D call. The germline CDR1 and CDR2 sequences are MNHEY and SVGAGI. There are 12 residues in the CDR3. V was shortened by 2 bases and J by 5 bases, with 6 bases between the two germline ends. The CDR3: CASSYAGTEAFF. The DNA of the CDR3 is TGTGCCAGCAGTTACGCTGGAACTGAAGCTTTCTTT.

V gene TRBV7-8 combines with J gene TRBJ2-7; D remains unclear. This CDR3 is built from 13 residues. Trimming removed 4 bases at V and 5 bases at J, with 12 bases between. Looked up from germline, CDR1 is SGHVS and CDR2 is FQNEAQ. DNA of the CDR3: TGTGCCAGCAGCTCCCAGGCGGCCAACGAGCAGTACTTC. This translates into CASSSQAANEQYF.

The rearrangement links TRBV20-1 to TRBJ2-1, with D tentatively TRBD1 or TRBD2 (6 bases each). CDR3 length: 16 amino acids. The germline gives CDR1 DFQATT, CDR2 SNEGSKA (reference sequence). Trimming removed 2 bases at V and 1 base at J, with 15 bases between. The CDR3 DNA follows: TGCAGTGCTAGAAGTTCAGGGGCGGGGTCCTACAATGAGCAGTTCTTC. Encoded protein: CSARSSGAGSYNEQFF.

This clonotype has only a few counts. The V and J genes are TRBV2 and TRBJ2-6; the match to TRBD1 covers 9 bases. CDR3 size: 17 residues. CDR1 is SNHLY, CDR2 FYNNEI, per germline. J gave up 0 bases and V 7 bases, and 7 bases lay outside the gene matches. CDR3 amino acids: CASIWTGDSSGANVLTF. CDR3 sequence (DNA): TGTGCCAGCATCTGGACAGGGGATAGCTCTGGGGCCAACGTCCTGACTTTC.

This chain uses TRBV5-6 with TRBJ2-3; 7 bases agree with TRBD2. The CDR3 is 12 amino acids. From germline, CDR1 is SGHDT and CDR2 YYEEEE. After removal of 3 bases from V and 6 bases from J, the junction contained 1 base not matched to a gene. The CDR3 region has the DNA TGTGCCAGCAGCTCCGGGGGGGATACGCAGTATTTT. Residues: CASSSGGDTQYF. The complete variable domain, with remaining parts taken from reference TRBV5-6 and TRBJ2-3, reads DAGVTQSPTHLIKTRGQQVTLRCSPKSGHDTVSWYQQALGQGPQFIFQYYEEEERQRGNFPDRFSGHQFPNYSSELNVNALLLGDSALYLCASSSGGDTQYFGPGTRLTVL.

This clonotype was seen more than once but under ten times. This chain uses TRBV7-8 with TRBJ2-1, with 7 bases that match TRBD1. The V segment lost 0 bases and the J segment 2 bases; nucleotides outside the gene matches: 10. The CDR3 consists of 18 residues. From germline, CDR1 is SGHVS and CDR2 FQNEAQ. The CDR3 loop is CASSLARPGQGAYNEQFF. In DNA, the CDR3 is TGTGCCAGCAGCTTAGCAAGGCCGGGGCAGGGGGCCTACAATGAGCAGTTCTTC.

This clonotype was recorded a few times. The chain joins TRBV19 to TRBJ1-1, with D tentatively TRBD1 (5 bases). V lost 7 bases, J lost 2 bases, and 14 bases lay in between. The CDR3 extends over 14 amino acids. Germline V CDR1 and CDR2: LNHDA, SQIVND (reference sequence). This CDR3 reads CASTQRQGNTEAFF. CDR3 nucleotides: TGTGCCAGTACCCAACGGCAGGGCAACACTGAAGCTTTCTTT.

CDR3 DNA: TGTGCCAGCAAAGCAGGGCTCTCCTACGAGCAGTACTTC. As protein: CASKAGLSYEQYF. The rearrangement links TRBV2 to TRBJ2-7; D is perhaps TRBD1 (5 bases). V was clipped by 7 bases and J by 0 bases, with 10 bases between them. The CDR3 consists of 13 residues. The germline V gene has CDR1 SNHLY and CDR2 FYNNEI. Full variable domain (outside the CDR3, taken from reference TRBV2 and TRBJ2-7): EPEVTQTPSHQVTQMGQEVILRCVPISNHLYFYWYRQILGQKVEFLVSFYNNEISEKSEIFDDQFSVERPDGSNFTLKIRSTKLEDSAMYFCASKAGLSYEQYFGPGTRLTVT.

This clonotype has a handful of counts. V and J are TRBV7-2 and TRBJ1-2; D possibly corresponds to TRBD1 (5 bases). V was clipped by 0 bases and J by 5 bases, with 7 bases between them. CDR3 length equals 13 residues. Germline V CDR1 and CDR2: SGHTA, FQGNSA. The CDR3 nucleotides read TGTGCCAGCAGCTTAGCCAGGGAATATGGCTACACCTTC. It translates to CASSLAREYGYTF.

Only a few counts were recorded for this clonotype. The chain's CDR3 is CASSPAGRDNEQFF. CDR3 bases: TGCGCCAGCAGCCCGGCCGGGAGAGACAATGAGCAGTTCTTC. The rearrangement uses TRBV5-1 and TRBJ2-1, with D possibly matching TRBD2 (6 bases). Germline loops: CDR1 SGHRS, CDR2 YFSETQ. The CDR3 is 14 residues long. The V gene lost 4 bases and the J gene lost 5 bases, with 13 bases spanning the gap.

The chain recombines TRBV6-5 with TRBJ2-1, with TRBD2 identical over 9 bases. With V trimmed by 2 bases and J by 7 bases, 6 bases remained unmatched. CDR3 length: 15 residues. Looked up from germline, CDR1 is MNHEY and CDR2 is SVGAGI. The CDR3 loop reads CASSYGGGAWNEQFF. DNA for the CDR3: TGTGCCAGCAGTTACGGCGGGGGGGCGTGGAATGAGCAGTTCTTC.

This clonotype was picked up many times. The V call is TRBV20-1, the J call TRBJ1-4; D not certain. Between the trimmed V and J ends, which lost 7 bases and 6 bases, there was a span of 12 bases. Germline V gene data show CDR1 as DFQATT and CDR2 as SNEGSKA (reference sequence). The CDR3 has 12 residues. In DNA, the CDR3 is TGCAGTGTTCGGGTCTCATATGAAAAACTGTTTTTT. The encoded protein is CSVRVSYEKLFF.

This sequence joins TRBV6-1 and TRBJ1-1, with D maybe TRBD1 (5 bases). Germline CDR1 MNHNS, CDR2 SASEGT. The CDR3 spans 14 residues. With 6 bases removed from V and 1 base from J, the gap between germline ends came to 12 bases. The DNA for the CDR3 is TGTGCCAGCAGCTCCCGGGGGTGGAACACTGAAGCTTTCTTT. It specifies CASSSRGWNTEAFF.

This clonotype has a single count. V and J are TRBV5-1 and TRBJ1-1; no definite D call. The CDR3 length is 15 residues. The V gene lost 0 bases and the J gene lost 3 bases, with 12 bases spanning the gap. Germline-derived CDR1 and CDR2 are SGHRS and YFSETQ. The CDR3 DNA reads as TGCGCCAGCAGCTTGGTAGGCAGCCCGGACACTGAAGCTTTCTTT. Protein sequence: CASSLVGSPDTEAFF.

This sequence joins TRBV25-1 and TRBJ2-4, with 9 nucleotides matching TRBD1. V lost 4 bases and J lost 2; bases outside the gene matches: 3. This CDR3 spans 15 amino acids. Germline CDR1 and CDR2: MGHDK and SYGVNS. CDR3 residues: CASSGGTGSKNIQYF. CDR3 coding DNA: TGTGCCAGCAGTGGGGGGACAGGGTCCAAAAACATTCAGTACTTC.

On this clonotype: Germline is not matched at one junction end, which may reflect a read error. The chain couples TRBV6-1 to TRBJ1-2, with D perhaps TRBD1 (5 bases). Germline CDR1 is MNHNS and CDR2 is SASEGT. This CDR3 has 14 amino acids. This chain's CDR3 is CASSEPGRNYGDTF. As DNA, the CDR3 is TGTGCCAGCAGTGAACCGGGACGTAACTATGGCGACACCTTC.

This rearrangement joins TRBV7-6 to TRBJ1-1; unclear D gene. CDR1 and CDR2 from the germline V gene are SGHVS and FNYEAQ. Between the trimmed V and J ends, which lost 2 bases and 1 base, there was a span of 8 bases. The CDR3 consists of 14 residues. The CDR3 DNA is TGTGCCAGCAGCTTATTTACGACGAACACTGAAGCTTTCTTT. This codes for CASSLFTTNTEAFF.